This T cell receptor beta chain was captured by sequencing in a study of T-cell reconstitution after alpha-beta-depleted transplantation in children. Regarding the study as a whole: Newly produced T cells mostly accounted for T-cell counts and diversity one year post-transplant. Surviving recipient cells, namely T cells and thymic progenitors, were the source of high day-60 TCRbeta diversity in some patients. There were reportedly several hundred expanded graft clones from which alpha-beta T cells came about two months after transplant.

This clonotype showed up just a few times. What it binds is unknown. CDR1 SGHTA and CDR2 FQGTGA come from the germline V gene. V lost 6 bases and J lost 0; bases outside the gene matches: 5. This CDR3 comprises 14 residues. Researchers prepared the TCRbeta library using unique molecular identifiers, the study reports. From the PCR reads, TCRdb called clonotypes with MiXCR, one entry per CDR3 protein. The sample lists 900,000 or so distinct CDR3 sequences; 16% were seen once. This receptor was obtained from a male patient under 18 who had a stem cell transplant for acute lymphoblastic leukemia, so the T cells may come from the graft donor. This material consisted of PBMCs, mostly from graft donor cells, taken 360 days after TCRalphabeta/CD19-depleted stem cell transplant. The chain uses TRBV7-3 and TRBJ2-7; 7 bases align to TRBD1. The CDR3 reads CASRMTGSSYEQYF. Here the CDR3 DNA reads TGTGCCAGCAGAATGACAGGGAGCTCCTACGAGCAGTACTTC.